Listed here are 9 T cell receptor beta chains from one sample, sequenced in a study of T cell responses to AZD1222 COVID-19 vaccine. Only in-frame clones appear in the TCRdb table, and some are missing; sequencing was by immunoSEQ multiplex PCR. The table includes 150,000 to 160,000 clones, approximately 91% detected once. The sample in question was peripheral blood, obtained after recovery from COVID-19. The receptor set was obtained from an adult who had recovered from COVID-19.

V is TRBV27 and J is TRBJ2-1; either TRBD1 or TRBD2 may fit D (5 bases each). The germline CDR1 and CDR2 sequences are MNHEY and SMNVEV (reference sequence). This CDR3 has 16 residues. The V end was cut by 6 bases, the J end by 7 bases, with 22 bases between. CDR3 nucleotide sequence: TGTGCCAGCAGGGAGTTAGGGAGCACAAAGGGGAATGAGCAGTTCTTC. Encoded protein: CASRELGSTKGNEQFF.

The rearrangement links TRBV14 to TRBJ1-1; perhaps TRBD1 as D (6 bases). The V gene lost 4 bases and the J gene lost 1 base, with 19 bases spanning the gap. Germline V gene data show CDR1 as SGHDN and CDR2 as FVKESK. The CDR3 is 17 residues long. The CDR3 sequence: CASSPLAWGAGNTEAFF. Here the CDR3 DNA reads TGTGCCAGCAGCCCCCTGGCTTGGGGGGCGGGGAACACTGAAGCTTTCTTT. The full variable domain, in which reference TRBV14 and TRBJ1-1 provide the parts outside the CDR3, is EAGVTQFPSHSVIEKGQTVTLRCDPISGHDNLYWYRRVMGKEIKFLLHFVKESKQDESGMPNNRFLAERTGGTYSTLKVQPAELEDSGVYFCASSPLAWGAGNTEAFFGQGTRLTVV.

V and J are TRBV20-1 and TRBJ2-7, with unresolved D. This CDR3 has 12 residues. Germline CDR1 reads DFQATT; CDR2 reads SNEGSKA (reference sequence). Trimming removed 3 bases from V and 5 bases from J, with 11 bases in between. Here the CDR3 reads CSASGKTHEQYF. CDR3 DNA: TGCAGTGCTAGTGGAAAAACCCACGAGCAGTACTTC.

The V call is TRBV7-2, the J call TRBJ1-2; 11 bases line up with TRBD1. The CDR3 length is 13 residues. The V gene's germline CDR1 is SGHTA and CDR2 FQGNSA. Trimming removed 4 bases from V and 11 bases from J; junction bases left unmatched: 6. The CDR3 bases are TGTGCCAGCAGCTCTCGGGACAGGGGGAAATACACCTTC. This codes for CASSSRDRGKYTF.

This rearrangement joins TRBV19 to TRBJ2-1; TRBD2 agrees at 8 bases. Germline-derived CDR1 and CDR2 are LNHDA and SQIVND (reference sequence). The CDR3 runs 12 residues. J was trimmed by 9 bases and V by 3 bases; bases with no gene match: 1. The DNA for the CDR3 is TGTGCCAGTAGTATTCGGGGGGGTGAGCAGTTCTTC. Encoded protein: CASSIRGGEQFF.

V and J are TRBV6-2 or TRBV6-3 and TRBJ1-1; TRBD1 might be the D (5 bases). The CDR3 contains 14 residues. The germline V gene has CDR1 MNHEY and CDR2 SVGEGT. Trimming stripped 6 bases from V and 9 bases from J, with 20 bases between. Here the CDR3 DNA reads TGTGCCAGCAGCCCTCCGGGACCCCAGGCGAAAGCTTTCTTT. Its translation is CASSPPGPQAKAFF.

This clone was found once. The chain has TRBV5-6 and TRBJ1-1; no clear D. This CDR3 region has 13 residues. Germline values: CDR1 SGHDT, CDR2 YYEEEE. V gave up 0 bases and J gave up 4 bases, with 7 bases separating them. As DNA, the CDR3 is TGTGCCAGCAGCTTGGACTTAAGCACTGAAGCTTTCTTT. This sequence encodes CASSLDLSTEAFF.

The genes are TRBV27 and TRBJ2-7; D unresolved. Trimming pared 5 bases from V and 3 bases from J, leaving 11 bases between. The CDR3 extends over 13 amino acids. Germline CDR1 reads MNHEY; CDR2 reads SMNVEV (reference sequence). Here the CDR3 DNA reads TGTGCCAGCAGTCCTCCGAGCCGCTACGAGCAGTACTTC. Its translation is CASSPPSRYEQYF.

This clone was seen more than once but under ten times. J is TRBJ2-1 and V is TRBV18; 8 positions agree with TRBD1. This CDR3 has 15 amino acids. With 4 bases clipped from V and 4 bases from J, the junction kept 6 bases outside the gene matches. In germline, CDR1 is KGHSH, CDR2 LQKENI. CDR3 residues: CASSLQGGTYNEQFF. The CDR3 DNA follows: TGTGCCAGCTCACTACAGGGGGGAACTTACAATGAGCAGTTCTTC.